This passage covers 14 T cell receptor beta chains from one sample sequenced in a study of blood T cells in healthy people across ages. The use of a sample-barcoded 5' primer and a J-beta primer mix characterized a second PCR of about 7 to 12 cycles. MiXCR, applied by TCRdb to the 5' RACE reads, yields one record per CDR3 protein. The sample yields 630,000 or so distinct CDR3 sequences, roughly 32% seen once. What was sequenced was blood. The receptor source for this set is an elderly woman in good health.

This clonotype was recorded only once. A read error may explain this, as a much larger clone is one base away. The V call is TRBV30, the J call TRBJ2-5; the D is unclear. The end of the DNA fits TRBJ2-7 better, so the J call may be wrong. The CDR3 consists of 13 residues. Germline values: CDR1 GTSNPN, CDR2 SVGIG (reference sequence). CDR3 sequence: CAWSVGRRYEQYF. CDR3 sequence (DNA): TGTGCCTGGAGTGTAGGCCGACGATACGAGCAGTACTTC.

This clonotype has ten or more counts. The J gene is TRBJ2-3, the V gene TRBV6-1, with TRBD2 as a possible D gene (5 bases). Trimming took off 7 bases at V and 2 bases at J, with 16 bases between the two ends. This CDR3 is 15 amino acids long. The germline CDR1 and CDR2 sequences are MNHNS and SASEGT. The DNA for the CDR3 is TGTGCCAGCAATTCCCGTCTAGCCTCCACAGATACGCAGTATTTT. Translation: CASNSRLASTDTQYF.

As to this clonotype: This may come from a read error, since a much larger clone is one base off. V and J are TRBV6-2 or TRBV6-3 and TRBJ1-2; D might be TRBD1 (6 bases). CDR3 size: 15 residues. Per the germline V gene, CDR1 is MNHEY and CDR2 is SVGEGT. The CDR3 DNA sequence: TGTGCCAGCAGTCTTTCGGACAGAAATAACCATGGCTACACCTTC. Translation gives CASSLSDRNNHGYTF.

This clonotype was counted many times. Here the CDR3 reads CASMESSYNSPLHF. CDR3 DNA: TGTGCCAGCATGGAAAGCTCCTATAATTCACCCCTCCACTTT. The chain links TRBV6-2 or TRBV6-3 to TRBJ1-6; D unresolved. The germline V gene has CDR1 MNHEY and CDR2 SVGEGT. V lost 7 bases to trimming and J lost 0 bases, with 7 bases between them. This CDR3 has 14 residues.

This clonotype was picked up many times. The chain is built from TRBV4-3 and TRBJ1-2; possible D gene TRBD1, 6 bases. The V and J ends lost 0 bases and 3 bases respectively, with 23 bases between them. Germline V gene lookup returns CDR1 LGHNA and CDR2 YSLEER. CDR3 length: 19 residues. The CDR3 DNA follows: TGCGCCAGCAGCCAAGATATAGTAAGGAACCGACCAGGGGACTATGGCTACACCTTC. The encoded protein is CASSQDIVRNRPGDYGYTF.

The chain is built from TRBV7-2 and TRBJ1-4; 7 bases are shared with TRBD1. CDR1 is SGHTA, CDR2 FQGNSA, per germline. V shed 1 base, J shed 10 bases, and the junction held 15 bases outside the gene matches. The CDR3 has 17 residues. The CDR3 protein is CASSLGPARGLRGKLFF. The CDR3 DNA follows: TGTGCCAGCAGCTTAGGGCCCGCTAGGGGGCTGCGCGGAAAACTGTTTTTT.

This chain uses TRBV10-1 with TRBJ1-1; no clear D gene. Trimming took 2 bases from V and 10 from J, leaving 11 bases between them. CDR1 and CDR2 from the germline V gene are WNHNN and SYGVQD (reference sequence). The CDR3 runs 12 residues. The CDR3 is CASSEPLGSAFF. The CDR3 coding sequence is TGCGCCAGCAGTGAGCCTCTAGGATCAGCTTTCTTT.

V usage is TRBV12-5 and J usage is TRBJ2-5, with 9 nucleotides matching TRBD1. The J call may be mistaken, given a closer DNA end match to TRBJ2-1. This CDR3 has 15 residues. From germline, CDR1 is LGHNT and CDR2 FRNRAP. This CDR3 reads CASGSNRGRGETQFF. CDR3 DNA: TGTGCTAGTGGATCGAACAGGGGGCGCGGCGAGACCCAGTTCTTC.

The table lists this clonotype with a count of one. This chain uses TRBV5-1 with TRBJ2-1; 7 bases fit TRBD2. V lost 4 bases and J lost 6; bases outside the gene matches: 13. The CDR3 extends over 16 amino acids. CDR1 and CDR2 (germline): SGHRS, YFSETQ. The CDR3 DNA reads as TGCGCCAGCAGCCCGGCGGGACTAACGGGAGCCAATGAGCAGTTCTTC. Residues: CASSPAGLTGANEQFF.

This clonotype appeared many times. The J gene is TRBJ2-3, the V gene TRBV18, with TRBD2 as a possible D gene (6 bases). The germline CDR1 and CDR2 sequences are KGHSH and LQKENI. V lost 2 bases and J lost 0, with 12 bases in between. The length of the CDR3 is 16 residues. CDR3 nucleotides: TGTGCCAGCTCACCATTCGGCGGGGCTAGCACAGATACGCAGTATTTT. Protein: CASSPFGGASTDTQYF.

The table lists this clonotype with a few counts. A clone one base away is much larger, so this may be a read error. The chain joins TRBV7-9 to TRBJ2-1; D tentatively fits TRBD1 or TRBD2 (5 bases each). The CDR3 length is 14 residues. CDR1 is SEHNR and CDR2 is FQNEAQ in the germline V gene (reference sequence). The CDR3 reads CSSSLTGGNNEQFF. For the CDR3, the DNA is TGTTCCAGCAGCCTCACTGGGGGTAACAATGAGCAGTTCTTC.

The V gene is TRBV5-1, the J gene TRBJ2-2, with D unclear. Germline V lookup: CDR1 SGHRS, CDR2 YFSETQ. The V and J ends lost 0 bases and 6 bases respectively, with 6 bases between them. The CDR3 spans 13 residues. CDR3 protein: CASSLAPAGELFF. The CDR3 DNA sequence: TGCGCCAGCAGCTTGGCCCCAGCCGGGGAGCTGTTTTTT.

The rearrangement uses TRBV5-1 and TRBJ2-3; 9 bases match TRBD1. The germline V gene has CDR1 SGHRS and CDR2 YFSETQ. The length of the CDR3 is 14 residues. Trimming removed 7 bases from V and 4 bases from J; junction bases left unmatched: 7. CDR3 sequence reads: CASRTGGGSDTQYF. CDR3 DNA sequence: TGCGCCAGCCGTACAGGGGGCGGGTCAGATACGCAGTATTTT.

This clonotype was recorded many times. This chain connects TRBV20-1 to TRBJ2-7; D is possibly TRBD1 (6 bases). Per germline, CDR1 DFQATT and CDR2 SNEGSKA (reference sequence). V was clipped by 2 bases and J by 0 bases, with 14 bases between them. The CDR3 runs 15 residues. The CDR3 DNA follows: TGCAGTGCTAGAAGTCGACAGGCCTTCTCCTACGAGCAGTACTTC. Translation: CSARSRQAFSYEQYF.